This T cell receptor beta chain emerged from a study of Graves' ophthalmopathy and Graves' hyperthyroidism. Findings of the study overall: The model forecast ophthalmopathy progression, reaching over 70% sensitivity and roughly 72% specificity.

None of the included patients had other autoimmune diseases, uncontrolled infections, pregnancy or lactation, as these led to exclusion. Turning to this clonotype: The antigen is not known.

Trimming cost V 5 bases and J 3 bases; bases outside gene matches: 7. Germline-derived CDR1 and CDR2 are SQVTM and ANQGSEA. This CDR3 is 13 amino acids long. RNA transcripts were the source from which TCR beta CDR3 regions were amplified. An opening RT-PCR round employed HTBI primers and preceded a second-round multiplex PCR. MiXCR was run by TCRdb on the multiplex PCR reads, yielding one entry per CDR3 protein. Among approximately 50,000 distinct CDR3 sequences listed, about 50% were seen once. The material sequenced was peripheral blood. The clonotype was recovered from an adult man with Graves' ophthalmopathy. The chain carries TRBV29-1 and TRBJ2-7, with TRBD2 matching over 7 bases. The CDR3 is CSVCPAGYYEQYF. The CDR3 DNA follows: TGCAGCGTTTGCCCAGCGGGGTACTACGAGCAGTACTTC.